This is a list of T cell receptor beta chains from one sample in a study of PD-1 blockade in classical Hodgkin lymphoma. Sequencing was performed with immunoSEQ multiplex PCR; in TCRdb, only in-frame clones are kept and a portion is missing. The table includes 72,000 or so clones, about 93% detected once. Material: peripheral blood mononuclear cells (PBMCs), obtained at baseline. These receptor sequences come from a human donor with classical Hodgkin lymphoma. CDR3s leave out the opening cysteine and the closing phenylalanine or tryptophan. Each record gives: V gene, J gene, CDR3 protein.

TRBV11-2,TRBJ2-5,ASSSLMTEPQETQY
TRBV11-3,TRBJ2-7,ASSLNGQVSSYEQY
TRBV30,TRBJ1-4,AGGVYRFNEKLF
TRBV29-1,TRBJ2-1,SALTPGGGVSNEQF
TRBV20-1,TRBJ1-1,SAGEVTEAF
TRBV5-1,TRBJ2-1,ASSARPGLYYNEQF
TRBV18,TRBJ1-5,ASSPDRGGNQPQH
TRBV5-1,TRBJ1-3,ASSFQGGSGNTIY
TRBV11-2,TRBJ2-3,ASSLLGRLSTDTQY
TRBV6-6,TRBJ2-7,ASSLGTSGRGYEQY
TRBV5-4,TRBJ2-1,ASSLYLSEQF
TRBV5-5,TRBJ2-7,ASRSGTGPSYEQY
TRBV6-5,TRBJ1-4,ASSLNRGREKLF
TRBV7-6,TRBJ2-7,ASSSQGEGQYEQY
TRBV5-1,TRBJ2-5,ASSTGTSGETQY
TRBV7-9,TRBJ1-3,ASSDRAGGAGNTIY
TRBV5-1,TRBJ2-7,ASSLFTGGVYEQY
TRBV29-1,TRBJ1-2,SVEDPDTYYGYT
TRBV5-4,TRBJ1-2,ASSSQRDYGYT
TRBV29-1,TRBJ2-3,SVPSWVGVRPGTDTQY
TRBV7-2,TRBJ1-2,ASSLDNRLYGYT
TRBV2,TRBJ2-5,ASRGEGRALQETQY
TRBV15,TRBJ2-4,ATSRGRETGSKNIQY
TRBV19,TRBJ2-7,ASSSGDLTLEQY
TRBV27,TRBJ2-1,ASSGHRQLYNEQF
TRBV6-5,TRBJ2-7,ASSYSEQPYEQY
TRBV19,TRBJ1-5,ASSHGQIYSNQPQH
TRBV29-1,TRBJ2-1,SVEGLMDEQF
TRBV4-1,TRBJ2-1,ASSLLPGNYNEQF